These T cell receptor beta chains were read from a single sample in a study of cytotoxic CD8 clonotypes in ibrutinib-treated CLL. Clones were sequenced by immunoSEQ multiplex PCR, and TCRdb holds only the in-frame ones, with some missing. The sample holds approximately 150,000 clones, 84% seen once. This specimen was PBMCs, taken after 24 months of ibrutinib treatment. The receptors here all came from a human donor with chronic lymphocytic leukemia. The CDR3 runs from the conserved cysteine through the conserved F or W. D genes are given only for firm matches. Where a row states a size, it is once, few, many or the class of an expanded clone; other rows omit it.

d_gene: TRBD1
j_gene: TRBJ1-4
v_gene: TRBV5-6
abundance: .
CDR3aa: CASSFQGARYEKLFF

d_gene: .
j_gene: TRBJ2-7
v_gene: TRBV19
abundance: .
CDR3aa: CASSITVWSSYEQYF

d_gene: TRBD2
j_gene: TRBJ2-1
v_gene: TRBV6-5
abundance: once
CDR3aa: CASRLGLAGPQFF

d_gene: .
j_gene: TRBJ1-5
v_gene: TRBV7-2
abundance: .
CDR3aa: CASSWDTNQPQHF

d_gene: .
j_gene: TRBJ2-2
v_gene: TRBV30
abundance: .
CDR3aa: CAWSAEYGRGELFF

d_gene: .
j_gene: TRBJ2-1
v_gene: TRBV27
abundance: .
CDR3aa: CASSFLGSYNEQFF

d_gene: TRBD1
j_gene: TRBJ2-7
v_gene: TRBV18
abundance: .
CDR3aa: CASSPGTGVGEQYF

d_gene: .
j_gene: TRBJ1-4
v_gene: TRBV9
abundance: .
CDR3aa: CASGPGQRSLSATNEKLFF

d_gene: .
j_gene: TRBJ1-4
v_gene: TRBV4-3
abundance: .
CDR3aa: CASSQGGSNEKLFF

d_gene: .
j_gene: TRBJ1-6
v_gene: TRBV19
abundance: .
CDR3aa: CASSIAPPELDSPLHF

d_gene: TRBD1
j_gene: TRBJ2-1
v_gene: TRBV5-1
abundance: .
CDR3aa: CASSPRQGAGEQFF

d_gene: .
j_gene: TRBJ1-5
v_gene: TRBV10-2
abundance: .
CDR3aa: CASSEFGQEQPQHF

d_gene: TRBD1
j_gene: TRBJ1-1
v_gene: TRBV30
abundance: .
CDR3aa: CAWNRGLTEAFF

d_gene: .
j_gene: TRBJ1-2
v_gene: TRBV19
abundance: many
CDR3aa: CASSSVINGYTF

d_gene: .
j_gene: TRBJ1-1
v_gene: TRBV4-2
abundance: .
CDR3aa: CASSLQAAGNTEAFF

d_gene: .
j_gene: TRBJ1-5
v_gene: TRBV11-2
abundance: .
CDR3aa: CASSLGPPGVQPQHF

d_gene: .
j_gene: TRBJ2-1
v_gene: TRBV28
abundance: .
CDR3aa: CASTTVIRDEQFF

d_gene: .
j_gene: TRBJ2-3
v_gene: TRBV7-7
abundance: .
CDR3aa: CASSLGAEQWDTQYF

d_gene: TRBD1
j_gene: TRBJ1-1
v_gene: TRBV18
abundance: .
CDR3aa: CASSPLSQGAVMNTEAFF

d_gene: TRBD1
j_gene: TRBJ1-1
v_gene: TRBV7-9
abundance: .
CDR3aa: CASSRGQRTEAFF

d_gene: TRBD2
j_gene: TRBJ2-5
v_gene: TRBV5-1
abundance: .
CDR3aa: CASSLPRVAGKETQYF

d_gene: TRBD1
j_gene: TRBJ1-1
v_gene: TRBV18
abundance: .
CDR3aa: CASSDTTGRAEAFF

d_gene: .
j_gene: TRBJ2-7
v_gene: TRBV9
abundance: .
CDR3aa: CASSRDRTSYEQYF

d_gene: .
j_gene: TRBJ1-2
v_gene: TRBV4-2
abundance: .
CDR3aa: CASSQQNTRANYGYTF

d_gene: .
j_gene: TRBJ1-2
v_gene: TRBV7-2
abundance: .
CDR3aa: CASSTSAGVYGYTF

d_gene: .
j_gene: TRBJ2-1
v_gene: TRBV2
abundance: .
CDR3aa: CASSLGEQFF

d_gene: .
j_gene: TRBJ2-5
v_gene: TRBV6-5
abundance: once
CDR3aa: CASSYSSLMVAQYF

d_gene: .
j_gene: TRBJ2-7
v_gene: TRBV11-3
abundance: .
CDR3aa: CASSQGHSYEQYF

d_gene: .
j_gene: TRBJ1-2
v_gene: TRBV29-1
abundance: .
CDR3aa: CSVAAEMGYTF

d_gene: .
j_gene: TRBJ2-2
v_gene: TRBV7-9
abundance: .
CDR3aa: CASSLAGGSNTGELFF

d_gene: TRBD1
j_gene: TRBJ2-5
v_gene: TRBV19
abundance: few
CDR3aa: CASSIGDSEETQYF

d_gene: .
j_gene: TRBJ2-1
v_gene: TRBV21-1
abundance: .
CDR3aa: CASSTRGVWVNEQFF

d_gene: .
j_gene: TRBJ2-1
v_gene: TRBV7-9
abundance: .
CDR3aa: CASSLEQLSSYNEQFF

d_gene: TRBD2
j_gene: TRBJ2-1
v_gene: TRBV7-2
abundance: .
CDR3aa: CASSLGGRRVYNEQFF

d_gene: .
j_gene: TRBJ2-7
v_gene: TRBV28
abundance: .
CDR3aa: CASRSRDPGSYEQYF

d_gene: TRBD2
j_gene: TRBJ2-5
v_gene: TRBV7-9
abundance: .
CDR3aa: CASSLVSGSSETQYF

d_gene: .
j_gene: TRBJ2-3
v_gene: TRBV5-4
abundance: .
CDR3aa: CASSLGSRDTQYF

d_gene: .
j_gene: TRBJ1-2
v_gene: TRBV5-1
abundance: once
CDR3aa: CASSPGGPKNYGYTF

d_gene: .
j_gene: TRBJ1-2
v_gene: TRBV19
abundance: many
CDR3aa: CASTDDIKSIYGYTF

d_gene: .
j_gene: TRBJ1-2
v_gene: TRBV4-1
abundance: .
CDR3aa: CASSPKGAGVNYGYTF

d_gene: .
j_gene: TRBJ2-7
v_gene: TRBV7-3
abundance: .
CDR3aa: CASSLIFLF